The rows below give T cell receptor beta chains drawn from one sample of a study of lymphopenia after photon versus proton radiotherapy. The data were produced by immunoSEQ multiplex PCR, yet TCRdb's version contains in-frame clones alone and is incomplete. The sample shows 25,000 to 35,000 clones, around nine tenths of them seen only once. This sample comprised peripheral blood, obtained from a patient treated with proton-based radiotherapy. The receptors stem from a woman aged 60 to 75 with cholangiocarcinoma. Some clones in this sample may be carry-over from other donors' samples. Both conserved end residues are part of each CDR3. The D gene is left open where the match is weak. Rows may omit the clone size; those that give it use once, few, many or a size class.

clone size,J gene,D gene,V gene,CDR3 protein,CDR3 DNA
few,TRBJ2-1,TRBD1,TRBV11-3,CASSSRRTGSYNEQFF,TGTGCCAGCAGTAGCCGCCGGACAGGGTCCTACAATGAGCAGTTCTTC
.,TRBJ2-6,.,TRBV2,CASSEVAGANVLTF,TGTGCCAGCAGCGAGGTAGCTGGGGCCAACGTCCTGACTTTC
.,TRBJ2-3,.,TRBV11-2,CASSRPDSTDTQYF,TGTGCCAGCAGCCGACCGGACAGTACAGATACGCAGTATTTT
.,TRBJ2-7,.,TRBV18,CASSPGQSSYEQYF,TGTGCCAGCTCACCTGGACAGAGCTCCTACGAGCAGTACTTC
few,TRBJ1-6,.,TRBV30,CAWSALFMNSPLHF,TGTGCCTGGAGCGCTTTATTCATGAATTCACCCCTCCACTTT
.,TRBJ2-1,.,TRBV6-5,CASSQDPYNEQFF,TGTGCCAGCAGTCAGGACCCATACAATGAGCAGTTCTTC
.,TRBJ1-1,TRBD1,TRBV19,CASSNHPGQGATEAFF,TGTGCCAGTAGTAATCACCCCGGACAGGGGGCGACTGAAGCTTTCTTT
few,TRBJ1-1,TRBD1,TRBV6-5,CASSQGQFNTEAFF,TGTGCCAGCAGTCAGGGACAGTTCAACACTGAAGCTTTCTTT
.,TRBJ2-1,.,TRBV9,CASSGLGGEQFF,TGTGCCAGCAGCGGACTAGGCGGTGAGCAGTTCTTC
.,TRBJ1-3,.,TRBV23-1,CASSQPKTSIALAGNTIYF,TGCGCCAGCAGTCAACCCAAGACTAGCATCGCGCTCGCAGGAAACACCATATATTTT
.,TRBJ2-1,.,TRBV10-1,CASSGAGGEQFF,TGCGCCAGCAGTGGGGCCGGCGGAGAGCAGTTCTTC
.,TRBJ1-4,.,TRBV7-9,CASSPRATNEKLFF,TGTGCCAGCAGCCCCAGGGCAACTAATGAAAAACTGTTTTTT
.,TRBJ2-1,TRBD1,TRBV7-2,CASSLGGTGYNEQFF,TGTGCCAGCAGCTTAGGCGGGACAGGGTACAATGAGCAGTTCTTC
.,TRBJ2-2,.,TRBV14,CASSQVGVHSFFTGELFF,TGTGCCAGCAGCCAAGTTGGAGTTCACTCCTTTTTCACCGGGGAGCTGTTTTTT
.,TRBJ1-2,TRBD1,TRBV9,CASSVGQENYGYTF,TGTGCCAGCAGCGTGGGACAGGAAAACTATGGCTACACCTTC
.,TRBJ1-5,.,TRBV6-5,CASSSVAGRNQPQHF,TGTGCCAGCAGTTCGGTTGCCGGCCGCAATCAGCCCCAGCATTTT
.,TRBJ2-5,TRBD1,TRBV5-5,CASSSRTGEETQYF,TGTGCCAGCAGCTCACGGACAGGGGAAGAGACCCAGTACTTC
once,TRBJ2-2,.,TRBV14,CASSQHLNTGELFF,TGTGCCAGCAGCCAACACTTGAACACCGGGGAGCTGTTTTTT
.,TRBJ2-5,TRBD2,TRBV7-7,CASSRRGGETQYF,TGTGCTAGCAGCAGGAGGGGAGGGGAGACCCAGTACTTC
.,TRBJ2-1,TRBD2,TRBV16,CASSQRLASSYNEQFF,TGTGCCAGCAGCCAAAGACTAGCGAGCTCCTACAATGAGCAGTTCTTC
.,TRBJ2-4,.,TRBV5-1,CASSLVRGTDIQYF,TGCGCCAGCAGCTTGGTGAGAGGGACGGACATTCAGTACTTC
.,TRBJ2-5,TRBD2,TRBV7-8,CASSLGASGGAVETQYF,TGTGCCAGCAGCTTAGGCGCTAGCGGGGGGGCGGTGGAGACCCAGTACTTC
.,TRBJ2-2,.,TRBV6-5,CASSLRRPYTGELFF,TGTGCCAGCAGCCTGAGACGTCCATACACCGGGGAGCTGTTTTTT
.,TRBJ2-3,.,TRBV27,CASSRRASFTDTQYF,TGTGCCAGCAGTCGGCGGGCTTCTTTCACAGATACGCAGTATTTT
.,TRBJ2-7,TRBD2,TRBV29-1,CSVTRSGGAWEQYF,TGCAGCGTTACCCGTAGCGGGGGGGCGTGGGAGCAGTACTTC
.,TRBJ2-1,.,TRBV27,CASSLKAGFATYNEQFF,TGTGCCAGCAGTTTAAAAGCTGGGTTTGCAACCTACAATGAGCAGTTCTTC
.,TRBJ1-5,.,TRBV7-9,CASSLKGNQPQHF,TGTGCCAGCAGCTTAAAGGGCAATCAGCCCCAGCATTTT
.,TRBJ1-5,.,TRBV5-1,CASSIGYQGQPQHF,TGCGCCAGCAGCATTGGGTATCAGGGTCAGCCCCAGCATTTT
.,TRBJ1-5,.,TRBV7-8,CASSLGDTLHF,TGTGCCAGCAGCTTAGGAGACACCTTGCATTTT
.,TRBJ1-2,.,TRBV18,CASSPGQTYGYTF,TGTGCCAGCTCACCAGGGCAGACCTATGGCTACACCTTC
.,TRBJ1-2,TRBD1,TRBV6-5,CASSIDRARGYTF,TGTGCCAGCAGCATCGACAGGGCCCGGGGCTACACCTTC